Following are 26 T cell receptor beta chains from one sample sequenced in a study of blood T cell repertoires in COVID-19. TCRdb keeps only in-frame clones here, not all; method: immunoSEQ multiplex PCR. Altogether some 96,000 clones are present, 75% to 95% being singletons, with the ten largest covering about 1.7%. The sample taken for sequencing was peripheral blood. All receptors come from a man aged 55 to 69 with acute or convalescent COVID-19.

This chain links TRBV5-4 with TRBJ1-3; the match to TRBD1 covers 7 bases. CDR3 size: 15 residues. Germline V gene data show CDR1 as SGHNT and CDR2 as YYREEE (reference sequence). V lost 4 bases and J lost 0; bases outside the gene matches: 4. Here the CDR3 reads CASSPGQASGNTIYF. The CDR3 DNA is TGTGCCAGCAGCCCTGGACAGGCCTCTGGAAACACCATATATTTT. Drawing the rest from reference TRBV5-4 and TRBJ1-3, the complete variable domain is ETGVTQSPTHLIKTRGQQVTLRCSSQSGHNTVSWYQQALGQGPQFIFQYYREEENGRGNFPPRFSGLQFPNYSSELNVNALELDDSALYLCASSPGQASGNTIYFGEGSWLTVV.

V gene TRBV6-4 combines with J gene TRBJ1-5; D possibly corresponds to TRBD1 (5 bases). Germline loops: CDR1 MRHNA, CDR2 SNTAGT. The CDR3 consists of 13 residues. V shed 3 bases and J shed 4 bases, with 7 bases lying between them. The CDR3 coding sequence is TGTGCCAGCAGTGAACAGGCGAATCAGCCCCAGCATTTT. The encoded protein is CASSEQANQPQHF.

CDR3 residues: CASGQGADTEAFF. The CDR3 coding sequence is TGTGCCAGCGGACAGGGGGCGGACACTGAAGCTTTCTTT. This chain uses TRBV12-3 or TRBV12-4 with TRBJ1-1; 11 bases line up with TRBD1. The CDR3 consists of 13 residues. J gave up 3 bases and V 8 bases, and 2 bases lay outside the gene matches.

This clone came up a few times. The chain couples TRBV5-6 to TRBJ2-2, with D possibly matching TRBD1 (6 bases). This CDR3 contains 15 residues. The V gene lost 1 base and the J gene lost 5 bases, with 12 bases spanning the gap. CDR1 is SGHDT and CDR2 is YYEEEE in the germline V gene. The CDR3 loop is CASSLWAGATGELFF. The CDR3 DNA is TGTGCCAGCAGCTTGTGGGCAGGGGCAACCGGGGAGCTGTTTTTT.

The chain couples TRBV29-1 to TRBJ1-1, with a tentative D call TRBD1 (6 bases). Trimming pared 1 base from V and 5 bases from J, leaving 8 bases between. This CDR3 region has 12 residues. Germline V gene lookup returns CDR1 SQVTM and CDR2 ANQGSEA. CDR3 protein: CSVEGQGTEAFF. CDR3 coding DNA: TGCAGCGTTGAAGGGCAGGGGACTGAAGCTTTCTTT.

The V gene is TRBV2, the J gene TRBJ1-6, with TRBD1 as a possible D gene (6 bases). Per the germline V gene, CDR1 is SNHLY and CDR2 is FYNNEI. The CDR3 consists of 14 residues. V shed 6 bases and J shed 7 bases, with 13 bases lying between them. Here the CDR3 DNA reads TGTGCCAGCAGAGAACAGGGTCCCAATTCACCCCTCCACTTT. This translates into CASREQGPNSPLHF.

The chain is built from TRBV29-1 and TRBJ1-2; 10 bases fit TRBD1. This CDR3 has 13 residues. The ends lost 7 bases at V and 8 bases at J; junction bases unmatched: 10. Germline CDR1 is SQVTM and CDR2 is ANQGSEA. The CDR3 sequence is CSALGQGLWGYTF. CDR3 nucleotides: TGCAGCGCATTGGGACAGGGGCTGTGGGGCTACACCTTC.

This clone was observed a handful of times. The chain carries TRBV19 and TRBJ1-5, with 12 nucleotides matching TRBD1. The CDR3 is 20 residues long. CDR1 and CDR2 from the germline V gene are LNHDA and SQIVND (reference sequence). With V trimmed by 0 bases and J by 0 bases, 9 bases remained unmatched. CDR3 region: CASSIDRDRGQRYSNQPQHF. The CDR3 region has the DNA TGTGCCAGTAGTATAGACCGGGACAGGGGGCAGAGATATAGCAATCAGCCCCAGCATTTT. The full variable domain, completed using reference TRBV19 and TRBJ1-5, is DGGITQSPKYLFRKEGQNVTLSCEQNLNHDAMYWYRQDPGQGLRLIYYSQIVNDFQKGDIAEGYSVSREKKESFPLTVTSAQKNPTAFYLCASSIDRDRGQRYSNQPQHFGDGTRLSIL.

The rearrangement joins TRBV4-1 to TRBJ1-4; no clear D gene. The CDR3 totals 15 residues. V was clipped by 5 bases and J by 4 bases, with 14 bases between them. CDR1 MGHRA and CDR2 YSYEKL come from the germline V gene. The CDR3 DNA is TGCGCCAGCAGCGCCATGGACTTCTATAATGAAAAACTGTTTTTT. Amino acids: CASSAMDFYNEKLFF.

The gene calls are TRBV18 and TRBJ2-2; 9 bases are a match to TRBD2. The CDR3 has 15 amino acids. V was clipped by 3 bases and J by 3 bases; unmatched bases: 2. The V gene's germline CDR1 is KGHSH and CDR2 LQKENI. This CDR3 reads CASSPSGGHTGELFF. In DNA form, the CDR3 reads TGTGCCAGCTCACCTAGCGGGGGTCACACCGGGGAGCTGTTTTTT.

The V call is TRBV7-8, the J call TRBJ1-6; a weak D match, TRBD1 (5 bases). The V gene lost 5 bases and the J gene lost 0 bases, with 17 bases spanning the gap. Germline assignment: CDR1 SGHVS and CDR2 FQNEAQ. This CDR3 comprises 18 residues. The DNA of the CDR3 is TGTGCCAGCAGCACCTCCCGGGACTCGAGCTCCTATAATTCACCCCTCCACTTT. Its translation: CASSTSRDSSSYNSPLHF.

The rearrangement links TRBV5-4 to TRBJ1-3, with D uncertain. The CDR3 consists of 14 residues. Germline loops: CDR1 SGHNT, CDR2 YYREEE (reference sequence). Deletions cut 0 bases from V and 0 bases from J, with 4 bases between. The CDR3 spells CASSLAGSGNTIYF. CDR3 nucleotides: TGTGCCAGCAGCTTGGCGGGCTCTGGAAACACCATATATTTT.

V gene TRBV7-2 combines with J gene TRBJ2-1; the match to TRBD2 covers 8 bases. Looked up from germline, CDR1 is SGHTA and CDR2 is FQGNSA. Trimming took 1 base from V and 2 from J; bases not matched to a gene: 4. This CDR3 region has 16 residues. CDR3 amino acids: CASSLVSAGAYNEQFF. CDR3 sequence (DNA): TGTGCCAGCAGCTTAGTCTCAGCGGGGGCCTACAATGAGCAGTTCTTC.

This clone was counted between two and nine times. V is TRBV30 and J is TRBJ2-1, with 7 positions matching TRBD2. Per germline, CDR1 GTSNPN and CDR2 SVGIG (reference sequence). The CDR3 spans 16 residues. Losses at the gene ends were 3 bases for V and 0 bases for J; bases not matched to a gene: 8. This CDR3 is CAWSPGRTSSYNEQFF. CDR3 DNA sequence: TGTGCCTGGAGCCCGGGGAGGACTAGCTCCTACAATGAGCAGTTCTTC. Full variable domain (remainder filled in from reference TRBV30 and TRBJ2-1): SQTIHQWPATLVQPVGSPLSLECTVEGTSNPNLYWYRQAAGRGLQLLFYSVGIGQISSEVPQNLSASRPQDRQFILSSKKLLLSDSGFYLCAWSPGRTSSYNEQFFGPGTRLTVL.

The chain joins TRBV5-5 to TRBJ2-1; 8 nucleotides align to TRBD2. Per germline, CDR1 SGHKS and CDR2 YYEKEE (reference sequence). CDR3 length: 15 amino acids. V gave up 1 base and J gave up 3 bases; unmatched junction bases: 3. DNA of the CDR3: TGTGCCAGCAGCTTGCCCGGGGGGGACTACAATGAGCAGTTCTTC. Translating it yields CASSLPGGDYNEQFF.

This clone was observed once. The chain has TRBV4-1 and TRBJ1-2; perhaps TRBD1 as D (5 bases). Trimming shortened V by 0 bases and J by 0 bases, and 8 bases separated the two germline ends. CDR1 MGHRA and CDR2 YSYEKL come from the germline V gene. The CDR3 consists of 15 residues. The CDR3 loop reads CASSQDDRTNYGYTF. CDR3 nucleotide sequence: TGCGCCAGCAGCCAAGATGACAGAACTAACTATGGCTACACCTTC.

A word on this clone: Other DNA sequences from this sample encode an identical CDR3 as well. V usage is TRBV29-1 and J usage is TRBJ1-1, with TRBD1 matching over 10 bases. V shed 6 bases, J shed 5 bases, and the junction held 6 bases outside the gene matches. CDR3 length: 13 amino acids. Per the germline V gene, CDR1 is SQVTM and CDR2 is ANQGSEA. The DNA for the CDR3 is TGCAGCGTCGACAGGGGGCGCGGGACTGAAGCTTTCTTT. Translating it yields CSVDRGRGTEAFF.

This chain joins TRBV25-1 and TRBJ1-1; the D is unclear. V lost 7 bases and J 2 bases, leaving 5 bases between the germline ends. The V gene's germline CDR1 is MGHDK and CDR2 SYGVNS. This CDR3 spans 11 amino acids. The CDR3 reads CASTLNTEAFF. The DNA of the CDR3 is TGTGCCAGCACCCTCAACACTGAAGCTTTCTTT.

V and J are TRBV7-9 and TRBJ2-7; 10 bases agree with TRBD2. CDR1 is SEHNR, CDR2 FQNEAQ, per germline (reference sequence). This CDR3 region has 15 residues. Trimming took 7 bases from V and 4 from J; bases not matched to a gene: 10. CDR3 in amino acids: CASTPAGLAPYEQYF. CDR3 bases: TGTGCCAGCACCCCCGCGGGACTAGCGCCTTACGAGCAGTACTTC.

This sequence joins TRBV7-2 and TRBJ1-3; D is unresolved. The CDR3 extends over 12 amino acids. The V gene's germline CDR1 is SGHTA and CDR2 FQGNSA. V lost 5 bases and J 8 bases, leaving 10 bases between the germline ends. The CDR3 bases are TGTGCCAGCAGCCTGGCCGGGGACACCATATATTTT. Translating it yields CASSLAGDTIYF.

The V gene is TRBV4-1, the J gene TRBJ1-2, with D unresolved. The CDR3 sequence is 13 residues long. Trimming shortened V by 0 bases and J by 5 bases, and 7 bases separated the two germline ends. In germline, CDR1 is MGHRA, CDR2 YSYEKL. The CDR3 nucleotides are TGCGCCAGCAGCCAAGACGCGGGGTATGGCTACACCTTC. Its protein is CASSQDAGYGYTF.

The J gene is TRBJ2-3, the V gene TRBV5-8, with D perhaps assigned TRBD1 or TRBD2 (5 bases each). The CDR3 is made up of 12 amino acids. Trimming stripped 4 bases from V and 11 bases from J, with 14 bases between. Germline CDR1 and CDR2: SGHTS and YDEGEE. CDR3 in DNA: TGTGCCAGCAGCATGGGACCCGGCGGGCAGTATTTT. Amino acid sequence: CASSMGPGGQYF.

The gene calls are TRBV5-1 and TRBJ2-5, with 12 bases identical to TRBD1. In germline, CDR1 is SGHRS, CDR2 YFSETQ. V dropped 5 bases and J dropped 4; count of bases not matched to a gene: 18. The length of the CDR3 is 19 residues. The CDR3 loop reads CASSRVPGQGAVESETQYF. CDR3 DNA: TGCGCCAGCAGTCGGGTACCGGGACAGGGGGCAGTCGAATCAGAGACCCAGTACTTC.

The CDR3 DNA sequence: TGTGCCAGCAGGTCTCTAGCGGGGGATCTAAATGAGCAGTTCTTC. Translated, it gives CASRSLAGDLNEQFF. The rearrangement joins TRBV7-9 to TRBJ2-1; 10 nucleotides align to TRBD2. The trim removed 6 bases at V and 7 bases at J, leaving 9 bases unmatched. The germline CDR1 and CDR2 sequences are SEHNR and FQNEAQ (reference sequence). This CDR3 is 15 amino acids long. The entire variable domain, with the rest obtained from reference TRBV7-9 and TRBJ2-1, is as follows: DTGVSQNPRHKITKRGQNVTFRCDPISEHNRLYWYRQTLGQGPEFLTYFQNEAQLEKSRLLSDRFSAERPKGSFSTLEIQRTEQGDSAMYLCASRSLAGDLNEQFFGPGTRLTVL.

The gene calls are TRBV4-1 and TRBJ1-4, with 8 bases aligning to TRBD1. J was trimmed by 8 bases and V by 2 bases; bases with no gene match: 7. The CDR3 spans 15 residues. The germline CDR1 and CDR2 sequences are MGHRA and YSYEKL. CDR3 protein: CASSQPDRVAEKLFF. DNA of the CDR3: TGCGCCAGCAGCCAACCGGACAGGGTGGCGGAAAAACTGTTTTTT.

This clone was counted a few times. The chain carries TRBV29-1 and TRBJ1-2; 9 positions match TRBD1. Germline trimming cut 7 bases from V and 6 bases from J; bases unmatched to any gene: 3. Germline V gene data show CDR1 as SQVTM and CDR2 as ANQGSEA. CDR3 length: 11 amino acids. The CDR3: CSARQGDGYTF. The CDR3 nucleotides are TGCAGCGCAAGACAGGGGGATGGCTACACCTTC.